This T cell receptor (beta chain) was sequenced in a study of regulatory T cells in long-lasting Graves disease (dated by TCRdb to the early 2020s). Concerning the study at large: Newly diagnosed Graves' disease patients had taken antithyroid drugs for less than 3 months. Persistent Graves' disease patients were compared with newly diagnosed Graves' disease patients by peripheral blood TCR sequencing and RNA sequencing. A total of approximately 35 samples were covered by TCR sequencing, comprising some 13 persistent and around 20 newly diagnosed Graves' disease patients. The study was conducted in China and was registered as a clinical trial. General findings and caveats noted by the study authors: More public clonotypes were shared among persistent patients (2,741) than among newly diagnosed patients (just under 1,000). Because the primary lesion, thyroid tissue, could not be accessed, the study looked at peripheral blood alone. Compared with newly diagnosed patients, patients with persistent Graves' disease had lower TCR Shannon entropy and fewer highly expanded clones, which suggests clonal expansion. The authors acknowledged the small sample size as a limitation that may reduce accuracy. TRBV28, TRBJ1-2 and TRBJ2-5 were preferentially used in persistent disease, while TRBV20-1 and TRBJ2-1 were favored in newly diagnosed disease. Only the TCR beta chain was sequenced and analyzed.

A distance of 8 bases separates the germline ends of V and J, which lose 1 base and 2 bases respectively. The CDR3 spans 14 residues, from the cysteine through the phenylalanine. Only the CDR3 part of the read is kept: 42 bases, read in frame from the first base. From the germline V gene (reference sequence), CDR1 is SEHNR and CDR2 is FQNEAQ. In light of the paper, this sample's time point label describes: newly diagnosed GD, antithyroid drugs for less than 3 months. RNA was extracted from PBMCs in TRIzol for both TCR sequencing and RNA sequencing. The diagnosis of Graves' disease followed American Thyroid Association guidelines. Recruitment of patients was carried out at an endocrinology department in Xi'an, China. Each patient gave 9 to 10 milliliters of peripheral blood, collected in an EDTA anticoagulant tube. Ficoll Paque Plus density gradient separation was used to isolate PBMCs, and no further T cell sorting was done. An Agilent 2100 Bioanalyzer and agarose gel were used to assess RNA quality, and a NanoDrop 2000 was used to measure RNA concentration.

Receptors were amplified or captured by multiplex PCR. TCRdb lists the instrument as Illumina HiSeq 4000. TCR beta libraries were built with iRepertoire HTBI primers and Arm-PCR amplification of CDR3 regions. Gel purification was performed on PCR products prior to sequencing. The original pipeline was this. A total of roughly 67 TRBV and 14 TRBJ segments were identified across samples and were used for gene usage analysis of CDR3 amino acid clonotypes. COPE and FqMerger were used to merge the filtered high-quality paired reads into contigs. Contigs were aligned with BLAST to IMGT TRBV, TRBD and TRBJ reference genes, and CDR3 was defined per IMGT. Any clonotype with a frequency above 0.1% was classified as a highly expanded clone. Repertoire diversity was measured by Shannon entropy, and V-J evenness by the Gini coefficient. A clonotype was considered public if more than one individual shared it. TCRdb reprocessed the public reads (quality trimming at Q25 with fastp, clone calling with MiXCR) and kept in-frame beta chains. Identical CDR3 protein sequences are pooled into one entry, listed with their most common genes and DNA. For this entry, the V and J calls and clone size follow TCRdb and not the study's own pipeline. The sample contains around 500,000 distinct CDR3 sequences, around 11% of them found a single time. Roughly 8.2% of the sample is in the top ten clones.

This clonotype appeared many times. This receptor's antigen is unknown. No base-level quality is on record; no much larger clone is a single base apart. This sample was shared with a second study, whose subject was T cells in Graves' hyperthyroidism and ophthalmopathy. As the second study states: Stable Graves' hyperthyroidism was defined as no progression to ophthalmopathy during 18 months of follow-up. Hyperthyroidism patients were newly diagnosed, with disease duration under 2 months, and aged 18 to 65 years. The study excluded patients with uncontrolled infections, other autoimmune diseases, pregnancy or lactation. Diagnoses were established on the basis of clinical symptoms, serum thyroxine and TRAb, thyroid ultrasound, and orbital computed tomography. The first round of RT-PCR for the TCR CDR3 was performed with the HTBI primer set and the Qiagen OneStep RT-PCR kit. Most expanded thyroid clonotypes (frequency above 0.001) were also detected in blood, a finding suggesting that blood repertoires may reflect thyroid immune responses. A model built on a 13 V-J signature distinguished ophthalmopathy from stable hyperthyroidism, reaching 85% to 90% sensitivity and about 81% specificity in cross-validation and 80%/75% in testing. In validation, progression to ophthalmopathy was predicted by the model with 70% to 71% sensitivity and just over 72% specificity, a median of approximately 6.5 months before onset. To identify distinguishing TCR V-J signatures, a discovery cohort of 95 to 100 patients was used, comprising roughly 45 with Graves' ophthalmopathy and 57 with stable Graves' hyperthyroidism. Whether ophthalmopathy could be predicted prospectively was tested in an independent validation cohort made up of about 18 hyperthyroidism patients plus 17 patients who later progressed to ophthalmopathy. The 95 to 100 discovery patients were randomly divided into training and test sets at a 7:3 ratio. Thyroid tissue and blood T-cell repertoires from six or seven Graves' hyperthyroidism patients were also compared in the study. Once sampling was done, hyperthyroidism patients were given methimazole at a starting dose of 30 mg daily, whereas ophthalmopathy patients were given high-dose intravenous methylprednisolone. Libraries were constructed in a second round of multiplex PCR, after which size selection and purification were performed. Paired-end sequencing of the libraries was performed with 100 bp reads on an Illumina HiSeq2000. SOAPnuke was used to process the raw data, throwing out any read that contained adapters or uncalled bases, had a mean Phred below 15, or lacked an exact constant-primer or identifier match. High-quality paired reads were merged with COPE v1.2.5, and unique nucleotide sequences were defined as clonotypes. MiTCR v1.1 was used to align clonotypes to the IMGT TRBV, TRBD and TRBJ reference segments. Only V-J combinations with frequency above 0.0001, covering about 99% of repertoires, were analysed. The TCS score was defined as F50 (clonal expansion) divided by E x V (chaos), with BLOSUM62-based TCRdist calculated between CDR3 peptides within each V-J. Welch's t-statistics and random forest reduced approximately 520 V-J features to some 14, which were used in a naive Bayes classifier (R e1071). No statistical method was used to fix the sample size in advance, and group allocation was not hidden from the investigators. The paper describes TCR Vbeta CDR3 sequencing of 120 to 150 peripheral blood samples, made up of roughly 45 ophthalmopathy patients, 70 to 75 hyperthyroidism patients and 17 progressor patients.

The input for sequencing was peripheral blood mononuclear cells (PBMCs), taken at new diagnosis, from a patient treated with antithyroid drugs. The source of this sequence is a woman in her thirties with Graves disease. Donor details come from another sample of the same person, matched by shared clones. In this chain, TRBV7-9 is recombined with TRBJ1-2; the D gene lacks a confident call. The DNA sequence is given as TGTGCCAGCAGCTTAGTTCGAGAGAACTATGGCTACACCTTC. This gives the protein CASSLVRENYGYTF. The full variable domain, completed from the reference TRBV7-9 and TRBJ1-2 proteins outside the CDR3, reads DTGVSQNPRHKITKRGQNVTFRCDPISEHNRLYWYRQTLGQGPEFLTYFQNEAQLEKSRLLSDRFSAERPKGSFSTLEIQRTEQGDSAMYLCASSLVRENYGYTFGSGTRLTVV.